This TCR beta chain appears in the sequencing data of a study of CD8 T cells in ankylosing spondylitis (dated by TCRdb to between 2016 and 2019). General notes on the study: T cell receptor beta repertoires were profiled in healthy donors and ankylosing spondylitis patients so that disease-linked TCR variants could be found. In total, the full study cohort was made up of 85 to 140 healthy donors and some 26 ankylosing spondylitis patients. Peripheral blood was sampled, and synovial fluid was additionally collected from ankylosing spondylitis patients.

Study-wide findings and limitations: Some of the motif variants had been reported before in the synovial fluid and blood of reactive arthritis patients, a finding that suggests common disease-initiation mechanisms. Blood from ankylosing spondylitis patients appeared to be characterized by a TCR beta motif composed of eight or nine highly homologous amino acid variants. The disease-linked clones had a CD8+ phenotype and were found at relatively low frequencies in peripheral blood. Significant enrichment of the disease-linked clones was reported in matched synovial fluid samples from ankylosing spondylitis patients.

Data came from an Illumina HiSeq 2500. Quantitative 5'-RACE with molecular barcodes was used to prepare TCR beta libraries. The published analysis was carried out like this. Disease-linked TCR variants were identified with a new computational method built on a probabilistic model of VDJ rearrangement. TCRdb redid the processing of the public reads, applying fastp at Q25 and MiXCR, and retained in-frame beta chains. Entries are consolidated by CDR3 protein sequence, retaining the most common genes and DNA. The V and J calls were not made by the authors but by TCRdb's processing. The sample contains about 540,000 distinct CDR3 sequences, approximately 11% of them found a single time. The top ten clones comprise over 6.5% of the sample. This clonotype showed up just a few times. This receptor's antigen is unknown. Base qualities are not recorded, but no much larger clone differs from it by a single base.

Spanning cysteine to phenylalanine, the CDR3 consists of 16 amino acids. The sequence is cut down to CDR3 DNA, 48 bases in frame from base 1. Germline trimming amounts to 0 bases on V and 8 bases on J, with 11 as the count of junction bases outside the gene matches. The germline V gene provides CDR1 SGHRS and CDR2 YFSETQ. The chain couples TRBV5-1 to TRBJ1-2; TRBD1 matches 9 bases in the middle. Material for sequencing was blood, either unsorted or a sorted T cell fraction (not recorded which). This clonotype was obtained from a male donor with ankylosing spondylitis. At the DNA level, the sequence is TGCGCCAGCAGCTTGGGAGGGACAGGGAATTTCCGAGGCTACACCTTC. Translated, this gives CASSLGGTGNFRGYTF.